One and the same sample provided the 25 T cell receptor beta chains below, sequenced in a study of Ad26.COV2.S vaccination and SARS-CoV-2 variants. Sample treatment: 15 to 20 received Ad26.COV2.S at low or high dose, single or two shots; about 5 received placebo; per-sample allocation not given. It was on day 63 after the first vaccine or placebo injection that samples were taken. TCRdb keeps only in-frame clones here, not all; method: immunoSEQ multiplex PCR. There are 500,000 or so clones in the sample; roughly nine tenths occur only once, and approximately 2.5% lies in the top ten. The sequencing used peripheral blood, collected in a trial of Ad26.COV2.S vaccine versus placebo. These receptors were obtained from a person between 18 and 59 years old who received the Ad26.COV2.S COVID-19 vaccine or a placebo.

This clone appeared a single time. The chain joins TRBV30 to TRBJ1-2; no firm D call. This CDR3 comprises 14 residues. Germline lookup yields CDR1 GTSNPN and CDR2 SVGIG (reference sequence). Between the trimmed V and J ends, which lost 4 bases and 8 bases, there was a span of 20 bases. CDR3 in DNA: TGTGCCTGGATCATGACGGGCGCTAGGGTCGGCTACACCTTC. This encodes CAWIMTGARVGYTF.

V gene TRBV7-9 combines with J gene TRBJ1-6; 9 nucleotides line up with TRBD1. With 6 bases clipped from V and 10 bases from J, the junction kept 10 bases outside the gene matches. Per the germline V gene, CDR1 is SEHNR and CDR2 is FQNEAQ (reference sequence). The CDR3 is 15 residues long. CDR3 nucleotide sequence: TGTGCCAGCAGTTTAACAGGGGGCTTGGGATCACCCCTCCACTTT. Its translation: CASSLTGGLGSPLHF.

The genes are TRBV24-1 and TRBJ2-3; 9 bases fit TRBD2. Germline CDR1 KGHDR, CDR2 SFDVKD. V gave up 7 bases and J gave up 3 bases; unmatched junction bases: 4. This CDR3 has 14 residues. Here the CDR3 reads CATRASGTTDTQYF. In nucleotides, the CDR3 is TGTGCCACCAGGGCTAGCGGGACGACAGATACGCAGTATTTT.

The DNA of the CDR3 is TGTGCCAGCGGGCTAGAAGTTGAGCAGTTCTTC. Translation: CASGLEVEQFF. This chain connects TRBV6-5 to TRBJ2-1; D remains ambiguous. V lost 8 bases, J lost 9 bases, and 11 bases lay in between. This CDR3 contains 11 residues. Germline lookup yields CDR1 MNHEY and CDR2 SVGAGI.

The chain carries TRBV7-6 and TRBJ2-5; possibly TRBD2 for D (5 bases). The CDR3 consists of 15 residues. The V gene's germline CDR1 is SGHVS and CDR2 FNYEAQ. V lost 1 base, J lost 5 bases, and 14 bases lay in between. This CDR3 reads CASSLVGSRGETQYF. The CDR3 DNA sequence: TGTGCCAGCAGCTTAGTTGGGTCCAGAGGGGAGACCCAGTACTTC.

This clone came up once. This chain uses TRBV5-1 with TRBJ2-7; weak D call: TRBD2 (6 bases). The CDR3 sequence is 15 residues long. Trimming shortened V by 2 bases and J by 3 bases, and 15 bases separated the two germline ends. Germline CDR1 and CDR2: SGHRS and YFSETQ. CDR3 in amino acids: CASSLSGRLNYEQYF. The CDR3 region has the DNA TGCGCCAGCAGCTTATCTGGGAGGTTGAACTACGAGCAGTACTTC.

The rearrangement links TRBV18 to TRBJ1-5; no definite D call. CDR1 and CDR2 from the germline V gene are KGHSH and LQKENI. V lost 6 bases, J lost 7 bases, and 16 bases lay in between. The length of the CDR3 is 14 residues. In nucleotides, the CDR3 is TGTGCCAGCTCCCCTACTATACTCGGCCAGCCCCAGCATTTT. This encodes CASSPTILGQPQHF.

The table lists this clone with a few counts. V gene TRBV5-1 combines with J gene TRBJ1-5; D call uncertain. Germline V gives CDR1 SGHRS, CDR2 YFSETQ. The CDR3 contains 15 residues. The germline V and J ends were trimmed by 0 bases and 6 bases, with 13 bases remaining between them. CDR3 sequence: CASSLGSARGQPQHF. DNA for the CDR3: TGCGCCAGCAGCTTGGGATCAGCACGGGGTCAGCCCCAGCATTTT. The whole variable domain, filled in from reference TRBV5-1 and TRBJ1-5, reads KAGVTQTPRYLIKTRGQQVTLSCSPISGHRSVSWYQQTPGQGLQFLFEYFSETQRNKGNFPGRFSGRQFSNSRSEMNVSTLELGDSALYLCASSLGSARGQPQHFGDGTRLSIL.

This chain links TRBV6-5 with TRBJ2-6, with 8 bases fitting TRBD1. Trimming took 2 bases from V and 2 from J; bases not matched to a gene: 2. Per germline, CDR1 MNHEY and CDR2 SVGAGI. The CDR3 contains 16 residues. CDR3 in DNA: TGTGCCAGCAGTTACCTGGACAGGGCTGGGGCCAACGTCCTGACTTTC. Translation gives CASSYLDRAGANVLTF.

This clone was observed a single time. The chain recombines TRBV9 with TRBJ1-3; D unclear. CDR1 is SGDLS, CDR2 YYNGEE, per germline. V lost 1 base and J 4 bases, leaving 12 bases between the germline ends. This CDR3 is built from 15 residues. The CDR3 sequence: CASSVLPVSGNTIYF. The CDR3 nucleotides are TGTGCCAGCAGCGTATTGCCGGTCTCCGGAAACACCATATATTTT.

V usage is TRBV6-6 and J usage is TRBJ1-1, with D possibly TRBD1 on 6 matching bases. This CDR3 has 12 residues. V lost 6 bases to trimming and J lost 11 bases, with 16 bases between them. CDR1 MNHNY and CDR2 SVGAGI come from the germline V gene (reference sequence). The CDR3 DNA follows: TGTGCCAGCAGCCCCCCAACAGGGAAGGCTTTCTTT. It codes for CASSPPTGKAFF.

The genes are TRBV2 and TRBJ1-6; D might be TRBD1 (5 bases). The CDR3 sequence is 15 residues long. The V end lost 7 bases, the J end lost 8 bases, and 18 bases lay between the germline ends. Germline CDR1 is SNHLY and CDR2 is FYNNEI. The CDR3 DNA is TGTGCCAGCACTCAAAGGGGCGAAGGGGATTCACCCCTCCACTTT. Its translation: CASTQRGEGDSPLHF.

CDR3 sequence reads: CASSRSGDYGYTF. CDR3 sequence (DNA): TGTGCCAGCAGTCGCTCAGGGGACTATGGCTACACCTTC. The chain employs TRBV6-5 and TRBJ1-2, with D maybe TRBD1 (6 bases). Germline V gene sequence: CDR1 MNHEY, CDR2 SVGAGI. The CDR3 runs 13 residues. V was cut by 5 bases and J by 3 bases, with 10 bases left in between.

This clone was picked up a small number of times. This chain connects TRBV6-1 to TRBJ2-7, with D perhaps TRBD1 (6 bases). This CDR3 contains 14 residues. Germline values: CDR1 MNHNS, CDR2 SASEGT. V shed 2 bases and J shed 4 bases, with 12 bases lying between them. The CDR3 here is CASSERQVHYEQYV. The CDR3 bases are TGTGCCAGCAGTGAAAGACAGGTACATTACGAGCAGTACGTC.

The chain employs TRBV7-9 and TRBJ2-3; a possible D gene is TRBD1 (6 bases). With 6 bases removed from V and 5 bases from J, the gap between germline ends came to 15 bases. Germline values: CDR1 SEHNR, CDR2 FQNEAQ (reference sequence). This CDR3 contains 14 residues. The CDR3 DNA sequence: TGTGCCAGCAGTAAAGGACAGAGATTAGATACGCAGTATTTT. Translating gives CASSKGQRLDTQYF.

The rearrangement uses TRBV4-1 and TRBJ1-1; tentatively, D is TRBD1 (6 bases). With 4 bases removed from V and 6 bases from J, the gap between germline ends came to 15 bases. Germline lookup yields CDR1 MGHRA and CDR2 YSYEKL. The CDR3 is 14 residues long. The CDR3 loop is CASSPNLDRSEAFF. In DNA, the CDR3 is TGCGCCAGCAGCCCAAATTTGGACAGATCTGAAGCTTTCTTT.

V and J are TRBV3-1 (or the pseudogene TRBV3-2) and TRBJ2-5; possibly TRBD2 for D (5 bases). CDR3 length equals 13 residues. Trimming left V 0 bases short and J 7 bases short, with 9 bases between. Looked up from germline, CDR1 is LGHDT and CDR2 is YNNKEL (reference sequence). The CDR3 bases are TGTGCCAGCAGCCAAGACTTCGAGGGGACCCAGTACTTC. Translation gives CASSQDFEGTQYF.

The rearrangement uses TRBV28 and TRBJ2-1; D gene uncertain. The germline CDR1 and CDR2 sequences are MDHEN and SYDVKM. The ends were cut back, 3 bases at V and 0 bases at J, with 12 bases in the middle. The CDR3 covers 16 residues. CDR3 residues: CASSFVQLSSYNEQFF. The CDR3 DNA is TGTGCCAGCAGTTTCGTCCAGCTAAGCTCCTACAATGAGCAGTTCTTC.

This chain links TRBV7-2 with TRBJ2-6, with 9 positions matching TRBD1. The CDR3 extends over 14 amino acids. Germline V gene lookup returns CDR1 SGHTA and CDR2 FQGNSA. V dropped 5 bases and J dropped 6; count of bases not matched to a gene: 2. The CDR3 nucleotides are TGTGCCAGCAGCCAACAGGGGGCGGCCAACGTCCTGACTTTC. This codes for CASSQQGAANVLTF.

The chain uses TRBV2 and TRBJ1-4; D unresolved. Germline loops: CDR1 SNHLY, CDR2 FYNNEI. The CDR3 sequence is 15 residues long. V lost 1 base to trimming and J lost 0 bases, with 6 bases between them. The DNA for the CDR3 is TGTGCCAGCAGTGAAGACAGAGCAACTAATGAAAAACTGTTTTTT. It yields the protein CASSEDRATNEKLFF.

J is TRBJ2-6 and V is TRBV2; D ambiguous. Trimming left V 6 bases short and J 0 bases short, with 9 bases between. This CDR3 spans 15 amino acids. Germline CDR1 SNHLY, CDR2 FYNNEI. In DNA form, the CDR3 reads TGTGCCAGCAGACGGCTTATCTCTGGGGCCAACGTCCTGACTTTC. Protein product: CASRRLISGANVLTF.

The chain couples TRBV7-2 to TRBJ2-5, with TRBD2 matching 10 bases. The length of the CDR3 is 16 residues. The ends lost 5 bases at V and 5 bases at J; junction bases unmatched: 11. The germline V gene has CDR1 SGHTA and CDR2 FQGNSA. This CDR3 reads CASSPQAGGFGETQYF. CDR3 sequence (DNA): TGTGCCAGCAGCCCACAAGCGGGAGGGTTCGGGGAGACCCAGTACTTC.

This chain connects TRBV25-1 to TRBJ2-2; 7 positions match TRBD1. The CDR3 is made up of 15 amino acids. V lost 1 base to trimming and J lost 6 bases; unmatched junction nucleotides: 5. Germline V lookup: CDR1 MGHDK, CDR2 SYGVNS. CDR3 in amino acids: CASSESKGASGELFF. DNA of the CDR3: TGTGCCAGCAGTGAATCTAAGGGGGCATCCGGGGAGCTGTTTTTT. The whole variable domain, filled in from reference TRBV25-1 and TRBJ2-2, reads EADIYQTPRYLVIGTGKKITLECSQTMGHDKMYWYQQDPGMELHLIHYSYGVNSTEKGDLSSESTVSRIRTEHFPLTLESARPSHTSQYLCASSESKGASGELFFGEGSRLTVL.

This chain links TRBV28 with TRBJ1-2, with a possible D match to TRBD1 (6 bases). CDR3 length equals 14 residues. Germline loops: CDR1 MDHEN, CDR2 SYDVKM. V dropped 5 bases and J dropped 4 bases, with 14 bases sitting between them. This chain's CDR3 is CASSKGGATYGYTF. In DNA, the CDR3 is TGTGCCAGCAGTAAGGGGGGGGCCACCTATGGCTACACCTTC.

The CDR3 region is CASSPSLVQETQYF. CDR3 DNA sequence: TGTGCCAGCAGCCCATCATTGGTCCAAGAGACCCAGTACTTC. The rearrangement joins TRBV7-2 to TRBJ2-5; no reliable D call. Deletions cut 5 bases from V and 1 base from J, with 11 bases between. This CDR3 is 14 amino acids long. The germline V gene encodes CDR1 SGHTA and CDR2 FQGNSA.